The source of this T cell receptor (beta chain) is a study of shared clonotypes between healthy human individuals. Study findings and constraints: An effect of sequencing depth on clonotype sharing among donors was expected.

A remark on this clone: Its antigen is unknown.

Among the donors, all were Caucasian adults who lived in Nashville, Tennessee. For every subset, genomic DNA was evenly distributed across several immunoSEQ plates. Per the original data handling: ImmunoSEQ sequences covered only the junction and lacked quality scores; filtering therefore differed. Sequencing was performed with immunoSEQ multiplex PCR; in TCRdb, only in-frame clones are kept and a portion is missing. The V and J calls and clone size were taken over from that table, and D and trimming were inferred from the DNA. The sample carries fewer than 700,000 clones, around 78% recorded once. This CDR3 has 16 residues. CDR1 is SEHNR, CDR2 FQNEAQ, per germline (reference sequence). Unmatched junction bases numbered 4, after V lost 5 bases and J lost 1 base.

Sequencing input: PBMCs. This clonotype originated in a woman aged 40-49 years in good health. Some clones in this sample may be carry-over from other donors' samples. The chain carries TRBV7-9 and TRBJ2-2, with TRBD2 identical over 10 bases. Here the CDR3 DNA reads TGTGCCAGCAGCGGACGACTAGCGGGGAACACCGGGGAGCTGTTTTTT. This codes for CASSGRLAGNTGELFF.